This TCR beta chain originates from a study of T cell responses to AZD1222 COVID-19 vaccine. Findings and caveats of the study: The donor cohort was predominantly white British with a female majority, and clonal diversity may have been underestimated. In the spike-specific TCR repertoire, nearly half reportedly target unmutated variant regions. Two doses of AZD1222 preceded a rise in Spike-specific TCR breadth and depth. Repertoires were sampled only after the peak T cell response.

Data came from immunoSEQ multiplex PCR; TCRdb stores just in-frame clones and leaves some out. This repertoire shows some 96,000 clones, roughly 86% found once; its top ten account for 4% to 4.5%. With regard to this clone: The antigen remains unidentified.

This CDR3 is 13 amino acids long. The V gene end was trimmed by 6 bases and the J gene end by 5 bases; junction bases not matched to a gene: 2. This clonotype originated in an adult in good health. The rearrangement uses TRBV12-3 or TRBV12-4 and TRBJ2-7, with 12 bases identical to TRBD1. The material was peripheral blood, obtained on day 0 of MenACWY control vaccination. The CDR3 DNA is TGTGCCAGCAGCCGGGACAGGGGGCACGAGCAGTACTTC. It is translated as CASSRDRGHEQYF.